This paragraph covers one T cell receptor beta chain sequence. Its antigen is unidentified. Deep was the level used in running the assay. The protocol was immunoSEQ multiplex PCR, while the TCRdb copy is restricted to in-frame clones and leaves out a portion. The sample lists about 100,000 clones; almost 70% were seen once. The germline V and J ends were trimmed by 7 bases and 9 bases, with 13 bases remaining between them. Germline V CDR1 and CDR2: MNHEY, SMNVEV (reference sequence). The CDR3 has 12 residues. These data belong to a study of shared clonotypes between healthy human individuals. Study background: Ranging from 18 to 49 in age, donors were a couple of women and a few men. Findings and caveats of the study: Large sequencing depth failed to make sorted-subset sequencing complete, rarefaction showed.

This chain uses TRBV27 with TRBJ1-5; the D gene is possibly TRBD1 (5 bases). The TCR was taken from a man aged 30-40 years in good health. The sequenced sample consisted of memory CD8+ T cells sorted from blood. The subset: CD45RO+ cells pooled with CCR7-negative TemRA cells. The CDR3 loop reads CASNAPGGPQHF. CDR3 in DNA: TGTGCCAGCAACGCGCCGGGGGGGCCCCAGCATTTT.